Presented here are 18 T cell receptor beta chains from one specimen sequenced in a study of OX40 agonist ivuxolimab in advanced cancers. This table comes from immunoSEQ multiplex PCR, and its TCRdb copy is limited to in-frame clones, with some not included. The data hold 75,000 to 100,000 clones, with under 85% observed a single time. The sample in question was CD4+ or CD8+ T cells sorted from blood, obtained in a trial of the OX40 agonist ivuxolimab. The origin of the receptors is an adult with an advanced solid tumor such as melanoma, head and neck, liver or kidney cancer.

This chain joins TRBV29-1 and TRBJ2-6; D ambiguous. V was cut by 5 bases and J by 0 bases, with 14 bases left in between. Looked up from germline, CDR1 is SQVTM and CDR2 is ANQGSEA. The CDR3 loop spans 16 amino acids. This CDR3 reads CSVKTLDRSGANVLTF. The CDR3 DNA follows: TGCAGCGTTAAAACCCTCGACCGCTCTGGGGCCAACGTCCTGACTTTC.

This clone was recorded a few times. The chain recombines TRBV29-1 with TRBJ1-2; D is uncertain. Germline values: CDR1 SQVTM, CDR2 ANQGSEA. This CDR3 spans 11 amino acids. Trimming removed 4 bases from V and 6 bases from J, with 9 bases in between. The CDR3 is CSVVDSDGYTF. DNA of the CDR3: TGCAGCGTTGTCGACTCGGATGGCTACACCTTC.

This CDR3 is CASSPRGLALSYEQYF. The CDR3 DNA reads as TGCGCCAGCAGCCCCCGGGGTCTAGCGCTCTCCTACGAGCAGTACTTC. This chain connects TRBV4-1 to TRBJ2-5, with a weak D call TRBD2 (6 bases). The DNA matches TRBJ2-7 better at its end, which makes the J call doubtful. Germline V gives CDR1 MGHRA, CDR2 YSYEKL. The CDR3 runs 16 residues.

J is TRBJ1-1 and V is TRBV29-1; D is uncertain. Germline values: CDR1 SQVTM, CDR2 ANQGSEA. The germline V and J ends were trimmed by 7 bases and 4 bases, with 16 bases remaining between them. The CDR3 totals 13 residues. CDR3 loop: CSETSSGSTEAFF. The CDR3 region has the DNA TGCAGCGAAACATCTTCGGGGAGCACTGAAGCTTTCTTT. The full variable domain, in which reference TRBV29-1 and TRBJ1-1 provide the parts outside the CDR3, is SAVISQKPSRDICQRGTSLTIQCQVDSQVTMMFWYRQQPGQSLTLIATANQGSEATYESGFVIDKFPISRPNLTFSTLTVSNMSPEDSSIYLCSETSSGSTEAFFGQGTRLTVV.

The V gene is TRBV25-1, the J gene TRBJ1-5; D is unclear. This CDR3 has 12 residues. Trimming stripped 6 bases from V and 3 bases from J, with 6 bases between. Per germline, CDR1 MGHDK and CDR2 SYGVNS. The CDR3 DNA sequence: TGTGCCAGCAGGGGTCCCAATCAGCCCCAGCATTTT. It is translated as CASRGPNQPQHF.

The chain is built from TRBV29-1 and TRBJ2-7; TRBD2 might be the D (5 bases). The CDR3 is made up of 12 amino acids. The ends were cut back, 4 bases at V and 3 bases at J, with 10 bases in the middle. CDR1 SQVTM and CDR2 ANQGSEA come from the germline V gene. The CDR3 DNA is TGCAGCGTTGGAGGGTGGGGCTACGAGCAGTACTTC. Its protein product is CSVGGWGYEQYF.

The rearrangement links TRBV5-1 to TRBJ1-2; D not certain. CDR1 and CDR2 from the germline V gene are SGHRS and YFSETQ. This CDR3 comprises 18 residues. V lost 0 bases to trimming and J lost 1 base, with 19 bases between them. The CDR3 coding sequence is TGCGCCAGCAGCTTGGACAGCGGGAGGCATTATAATAACTATGGCTACACCTTC. This sequence encodes CASSLDSGRHYNNYGYTF.

The V gene is TRBV11-2, the J gene TRBJ2-3; 12 bases align to TRBD2. V lost 3 bases and J lost 5; bases outside the gene matches: 3. Per the germline V gene, CDR1 is SGHAT and CDR2 is FQNNGV. This CDR3 contains 15 residues. The chain's CDR3 is CASSLWTSGKDTQYF. Here the CDR3 DNA reads TGTGCCAGCAGCTTGTGGACTAGCGGGAAAGATACGCAGTATTTT.

This rearrangement joins TRBV19 to TRBJ1-5, with D unclear. Germline V lookup: CDR1 LNHDA, CDR2 SQIVND (reference sequence). Deletions cut 3 bases from V and 2 bases from J, with 8 bases between. The CDR3 is made up of 14 amino acids. The CDR3, as DNA: TGTGCCAGTAGTATTTCGGACGGCAATCAGCCCCAGCATTTT. Its protein is CASSISDGNQPQHF.

The chain recombines TRBV5-1 with TRBJ2-2; TRBD2 matches 10 bases. Germline-derived CDR1 and CDR2 are SGHRS and YFSETQ. Trimming cost V 1 base and J 5 bases; bases outside gene matches: 14. The CDR3 is 19 amino acids. The CDR3 DNA is TGCGCCAGCAGCTTGCCCCACTTAGCGGGGGGCCACATGACCGGGGAGCTGTTTTTT. Translated: CASSLPHLAGGHMTGELFF.

J is TRBJ1-3 and V is TRBV4-1; TRBD1 matches at 10 bases. Trimming took 3 bases from V and 6 from J; bases not matched to a gene: 11. Per germline, CDR1 MGHRA and CDR2 YSYEKL. This CDR3 is built from 17 residues. The CDR3 reads CASSQERPGQGLNTIYF. The CDR3 DNA reads as TGCGCCAGCAGCCAGGAACGCCCGGGACAGGGGTTAAACACCATATATTTT.

The V gene is TRBV6-6, the J gene TRBJ1-4; TRBD1 matches 7 bases. Unmatched junction bases numbered 9, after V lost 5 bases and J lost 9 bases. CDR1 MNHNY and CDR2 SVGAGI come from the germline V gene (reference sequence). The CDR3 is made up of 14 amino acids. The CDR3 spells CASSTTGEWKKLFF. The CDR3 DNA is TGTGCCAGCAGTACCACAGGGGAGTGGAAAAAACTGTTTTTT.

The V and J genes are TRBV6-4 and TRBJ2-1; D is possibly TRBD2 (6 bases). Germline CDR1 reads MRHNA; CDR2 reads SNTAGT. This CDR3 comprises 15 residues. Trimming removed 5 bases at V and 4 bases at J, with 15 bases between. The CDR3 coding sequence is TGTGCCAGCAGTCCTATCGGGGGTACGTACAATGAGCAGTTCTTC. Translated: CASSPIGGTYNEQFF.

The chain carries TRBV10-3 and TRBJ1-4; D gene uncertain. Looked up from germline, CDR1 is ENHRY and CDR2 is SYGVKD. The ends were cut back, 0 bases at V and 8 bases at J, with 22 bases in the middle. This CDR3 spans 18 amino acids. The CDR3 here is CAISESPPWQEEFEKLFF. In DNA form, the CDR3 reads TGTGCCATCAGTGAGTCGCCACCTTGGCAAGAGGAATTCGAAAAACTGTTTTTT.

CDR3 DNA: TGTGCCAGCAGCTTACCGGGACTAGCGGGAGTTCACAATGAGCAGTTCTTC. It is translated as CASSLPGLAGVHNEQFF. The chain uses TRBV7-2 and TRBJ2-1, with 14 positions matching TRBD2. CDR1 SGHTA and CDR2 FQGNSA come from the germline V gene. Trimming at V came to 2 bases and at J to 5 bases, leaving 5 bases not matched to a gene. There are 17 residues in the CDR3.

This rearrangement joins TRBV19 to TRBJ1-1; TRBD1 might be the D (6 bases). The CDR3 extends over 14 amino acids. Germline lookup yields CDR1 LNHDA and CDR2 SQIVND (reference sequence). V was pared by 3 bases and J by 4 bases, with 12 bases between. CDR3 DNA: TGTGCCAGTAGTATCCCAGGGGAGATCACTGAAGCTTTCTTT. Protein: CASSIPGEITEAFF. The full variable domain, completed using reference TRBV19 and TRBJ1-1, is DGGITQSPKYLFRKEGQNVTLSCEQNLNHDAMYWYRQDPGQGLRLIYYSQIVNDFQKGDIAEGYSVSREKKESFPLTVTSAQKNPTAFYLCASSIPGEITEAFFGQGTRLTVV.

The V call is TRBV15, the J call TRBJ2-1, with TRBD1 identical over 9 bases. CDR3 size: 12 residues. J was trimmed by 8 bases and V by 8 bases; bases with no gene match: 4. From germline, CDR1 is LNHNV and CDR2 YYDKDF (reference sequence). In DNA form, the CDR3 reads TGTGCCACCGCGGGACAGGGCGATGAGCAGTTCTTC. It yields the protein CATAGQGDEQFF. The whole variable domain, remainder taken from reference TRBV15 and TRBJ2-1, is DAMVIQNPRYQVTQFGKPVTLSCSQTLNHNVMYWYQQKSSQAPKLLFHYYDKDFNNEADTPDNFQSRRPNTSFCFLDIRSPGLGDTAMYLCATAGQGDEQFFGPGTRLTVL.

The V gene is TRBV6-6, the J gene TRBJ1-5, with D possibly being TRBD1 (6 bases). The ends were cut back, 1 base at V and 5 bases at J, with 12 bases in the middle. Per germline, CDR1 MNHNY and CDR2 SVGAGI (reference sequence). The CDR3 has 15 residues. In DNA form, the CDR3 reads TGTGCCAGCAGTTACTTAGAGACAGGCGATCAGCCCCAGCATTTT. Its protein is CASSYLETGDQPQHF.